This T cell receptor (beta chain) was captured by sequencing in a study of blood T cell repertoires in COVID-19. Study background: Samples taken during acute and convalescent COVID-19 were collected in the United States, Italy and Spain. In each case, the material was cDNA or gDNA derived from T cells, B-cell-depleted T cells, or PBMCs.

Sequencing was performed with immunoSEQ multiplex PCR; in TCRdb, only in-frame clones are kept and a portion is missing. The profile shows some 73,000 clones, about 86% of them singletons. The source of this sequence is a human donor in a cohort sampled during active COVID-19. Sequencing used peripheral blood.

The CDR3 DNA reads as TGTGCCAGCAGCTTAGGGGACACAGGGACAGATACGCAGTATTTT. This sequence encodes CASSLGDTGTDTQYF. The chain couples TRBV7-3 to TRBJ2-3, with D perhaps matching TRBD1 (6 bases). The ends were cut back, 2 bases at V and 3 bases at J, with 12 bases in the middle. Germline CDR1 SGHTA, CDR2 FQGTGA. The CDR3 runs 15 residues. The variable domain in full, with the rest retrieved from reference TRBV7-3 and TRBJ2-3, is GAGVSQTPSNKVTEKGKYVELRCDPISGHTALYWYRQSLGQGPEFLIYFQGTGAADDSGLPNDRFFAVRPEGSVSTLKIQRTERGDSAVYLCASSLGDTGTDTQYFGPGTRLTVL.